This T cell receptor (beta chain) was retrieved from a study of tumor-infiltrating lymphocytes in localized non-small cell lung cancer. Study observations and caveats: IM1 and IM2 tumors showed no difference in T-cell fraction.

This clone occurred once. As yet, its antigen is unknown. TCRdb's copy holds only in-frame clones and misses some; the assay was immunoSEQ multiplex PCR. The sample holds thousands of clones, about 65% seen once. The V gene's germline CDR1 is SEHNR and CDR2 FQNEAQ (reference sequence). The CDR3 is 11 residues long. V was cut by 5 bases and J by 3 bases, with 5 bases left in between. Sequenced: uninvolved lung tissue not adjacent to the tumor. The chain is built from TRBV7-9 and TRBJ2-7; no reliable D call. The receptor was derived from a human donor with non-small cell lung cancer. As DNA, the CDR3 is TGTGCCAGCAGCATAAACTACGAGCAGTACTTC. Its protein product is CASSINYEQYF.